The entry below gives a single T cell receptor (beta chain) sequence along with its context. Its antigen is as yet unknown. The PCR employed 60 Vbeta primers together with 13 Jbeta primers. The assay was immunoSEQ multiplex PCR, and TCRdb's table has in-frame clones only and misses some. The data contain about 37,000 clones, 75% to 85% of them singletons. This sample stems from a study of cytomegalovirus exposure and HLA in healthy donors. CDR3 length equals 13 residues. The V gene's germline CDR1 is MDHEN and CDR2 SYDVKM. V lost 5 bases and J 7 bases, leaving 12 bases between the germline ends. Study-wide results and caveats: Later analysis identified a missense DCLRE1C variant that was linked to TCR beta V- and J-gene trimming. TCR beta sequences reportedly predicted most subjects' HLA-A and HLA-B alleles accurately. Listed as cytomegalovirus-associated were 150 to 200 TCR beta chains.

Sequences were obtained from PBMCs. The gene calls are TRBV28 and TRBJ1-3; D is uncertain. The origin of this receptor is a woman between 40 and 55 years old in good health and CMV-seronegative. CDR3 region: CASSRPGSNTIYF. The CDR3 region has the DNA TGTGCCAGCAGTCGGCCTGGGAGCAACACCATATATTTT. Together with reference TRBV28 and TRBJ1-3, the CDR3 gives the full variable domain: DVKVTQSSRYLVKRTGEKVFLECVQDMDHENMFWYRQDPGLGLRLIYFSYDVKMKEKGDIPEGYSVSREKKERFSLILESASTNQTSMYLCASSRPGSNTIYFGEGSWLTVV.